The 20 T cell receptor beta chains presented below share a single source sample, sequenced in a study of shared clonotypes between healthy human individuals. Generated by immunoSEQ multiplex PCR, the TCRdb table keeps only in-frame clones and is missing some. The sample lists some 450,000 clones; roughly four fifths were seen once. The sequenced sample consisted of PBMCs. These receptors came from a woman aged 40 to 50 in good health. Some clones in this sample may be carry-over from other donors' samples.

J is TRBJ1-5 and V is TRBV2, with D possibly being TRBD1 (6 bases). The CDR3 runs to 15 residues. Trimming pared 6 bases from V and 4 bases from J, leaving 16 bases between. Germline CDR1 SNHLY, CDR2 FYNNEI. The CDR3 nucleotides read TGTGCCAGCAGCGGGACACGGGGTCAGAATCAGCCCCAGCATTTT. Residues: CASSGTRGQNQPQHF.

Regarding this clone: This may arise from a read error, as a much more abundant clone is one base away. The chain combines TRBV10-3 with TRBJ2-1, with D perhaps TRBD1 (6 bases). V was trimmed by 4 bases and J by 10 bases, leaving 11 bases between them. The CDR3 extends over 12 amino acids. From germline, CDR1 is ENHRY and CDR2 SYGVKD. CDR3 in DNA: TGTGCCATCAGTGGGCCTGGACAGGAGCAGTTCTTC. Translated: CAISGPGQEQFF.

CDR3 region: CASSKAYAGELFF. The CDR3 DNA is TGTGCCAGCAGCAAGGCGTATGCCGGGGAGCTGTTTTTT. The chain employs TRBV7-2 and TRBJ2-2; no reliable D call. CDR1 is SGHTA and CDR2 is FQGNSA in the germline V gene. V shed 5 bases and J shed 6 bases, with 10 bases lying between them. This CDR3 contains 13 residues.

The V gene is TRBV6-5, the J gene TRBJ2-1; D remains unclear. The CDR3 covers 12 residues. Germline V gene sequence: CDR1 MNHEY, CDR2 SVGAGI. The V and J ends lost 7 bases and 4 bases respectively, with 8 bases between them. CDR3 nucleotide sequence: TGTGCCAGCATGAGTAGGTACAATGAGCAGTTCTTC. Its protein product is CASMSRYNEQFF.

The chain employs TRBV2 and TRBJ2-7; TRBD2 matches at 7 bases. Germline CDR1 is SNHLY and CDR2 is FYNNEI. Trimming took 6 bases from V and 3 from J; bases not matched to a gene: 2. The CDR3 spans 12 residues. The DNA for the CDR3 is TGTGCCAGCAGCCCTAGCGGCTACGAGCAGTACTTC. This encodes CASSPSGYEQYF.

The chain has TRBV6-1 and TRBJ2-7, with 9 positions matching TRBD2. The CDR3 spans 16 residues. Germline CDR1 is MNHNS and CDR2 is SASEGT. J was trimmed by 0 bases and V by 2 bases; bases with no gene match: 5. The CDR3 spells CASSELLTSGSYEQYF. The CDR3 region has the DNA TGTGCCAGCAGTGAACTATTGACTAGCGGCTCCTACGAGCAGTACTTC.

Regarding this clone: This may come from a read error, since a much larger clone is one base off. Different DNA sequences within this sample yield the same CDR3. V is TRBV9 and J is TRBJ2-7, with D possibly TRBD2 on 6 matching bases. This CDR3 is 17 amino acids long. Looked up from germline, CDR1 is SGDLS and CDR2 is YYNGEE. The CDR3 loop reads CASSVGLGGAGYYEQYF. As DNA, the CDR3 is TGTGCAAGCAGCGTAGGGCTAGGAGGGGCAGGGTACTACGAGCAGTACTTC.

This clone was picked up a small number of times. The V call is TRBV6-1, the J call TRBJ2-7; TRBD2 agrees at 9 bases. CDR1 and CDR2 from the germline V gene are MNHNS and SASEGT. Trimming took 4 bases from V and 1 from J; bases not matched to a gene: 11. This CDR3 contains 17 residues. Here the CDR3 DNA reads TGTGCCAGCAGTGCCCGGGCGGGAGGGCTATCTTCCTACGAGCAGTACTTC. Translated: CASSARAGGLSSYEQYF.

This chain uses TRBV2 with TRBJ2-7; 10 bases agree with TRBD1. Germline assignment: CDR1 SNHLY and CDR2 FYNNEI. This CDR3 is 15 amino acids long. V lost 6 bases and J lost 4; bases outside the gene matches: 9. The CDR3 loop is CASSAPGQGTYEQYF. DNA for the CDR3: TGTGCCAGCAGCGCTCCGGGACAGGGGACGTACGAGCAGTACTTC. Full variable domain (remainder filled in from reference TRBV2 and TRBJ2-7): EPEVTQTPSHQVTQMGQEVILRCVPISNHLYFYWYRQILGQKVEFLVSFYNNEISEKSEIFDDQFSVERPDGSNFTLKIRSTKLEDSAMYFCASSAPGQGTYEQYFGPGTRLTVT.

Concerning this clone itself: Given a far larger clone just one base away, this is likely a sequencing read error. Distinct nucleotide sequences in the sample also encode this CDR3. J is TRBJ2-1 and V is TRBV6-1; D is perhaps TRBD1 or TRBD2 (5 bases each). This CDR3 comprises 13 residues. Trimming took off 1 base at V and 4 bases at J, with 5 bases between the two ends. Germline-derived CDR1 and CDR2 are MNHNS and SASEGT. The CDR3 protein is CASSEGGYNEQFF. The CDR3 bases are TGTGCCAGCAGTGAAGGGGGGTACAATGAGCAGTTCTTC.

Ten or more counts support this clone. V and J are TRBV7-9 and TRBJ2-5; D not resolved. The V end was cut by 7 bases, the J end by 4 bases, with 13 bases between. Germline CDR1 and CDR2: SEHNR and FQNEAQ (reference sequence). The CDR3 runs 13 residues. Here the CDR3 DNA reads TGTGCCAGCACCCCGGTGGCAAGAGAGACCCAGTACTTC. The encoded protein is CASTPVARETQYF. The complete variable domain, with remaining parts taken from reference TRBV7-9 and TRBJ2-5, reads DTGVSQNPRHKITKRGQNVTFRCDPISEHNRLYWYRQTLGQGPEFLTYFQNEAQLEKSRLLSDRFSAERPKGSFSTLEIQRTEQGDSAMYLCASTPVARETQYFGPGTRLLVL.

The rearrangement links TRBV2 to TRBJ2-5, with no clear D. The length of the CDR3 is 15 residues. Deletions cut 2 bases from V and 1 base from J, with 11 bases between. Germline V gene sequence: CDR1 SNHLY, CDR2 FYNNEI. The CDR3 nucleotides are TGTGCCAGCAGTGAACTCGGCCAGGCCCAAGAGACCCAGTACTTC. The encoded protein is CASSELGQAQETQYF.

This chain connects TRBV7-2 to TRBJ1-1; D is unclear. Trimming left V 1 base short and J 5 bases short, with 14 bases between. Germline V gene sequence: CDR1 SGHTA, CDR2 FQGNSA. The CDR3 loop spans 15 amino acids. The CDR3 DNA reads as TGTGCCAGCAGCTTAGATCGGGGAGAAGGTACTGAAGCTTTCTTT. The encoded protein is CASSLDRGEGTEAFF.

To note about this clone: With only one base between it and a far larger clone, this is likely a read error. This specimen includes other DNA sequences encoding the same CDR3. The chain carries TRBV18 and TRBJ2-5; D is possibly TRBD2 (6 bases). The CDR3 is 14 amino acids. Germline CDR1 KGHSH, CDR2 LQKENI. CDR3 protein: CASSDSVGGETQYF. The CDR3, as DNA: TGCGCCAGCTCTGACAGCGTGGGGGGAGAGACCCAGTACTTC.

The chain has TRBV9 and TRBJ2-2, with 11 bases that match TRBD1. V gave up 5 bases and J gave up 5 bases; unmatched junction bases: 14. Per germline, CDR1 SGDLS and CDR2 YYNGEE. The CDR3 extends over 18 amino acids. DNA of the CDR3: TGTGCCAGCAGGAGCCCTGGACAGGGGGCGCGCTGGACCGGGGAGCTGTTTTTT. This gives the protein CASRSPGQGARWTGELFF.

Notes on this clone: This is likely an artifact of a read error, given a far larger clone one base away. The CDR3 DNA follows: TGTGCCTGGGAGGAGGGGGCCAGCCATGAGAGCTTC. Its protein product is CAWEEGASHESF. The V gene is TRBV30, the J gene TRBJ2-7; a possible D gene is TRBD1 (7 bases). The CDR3 totals 12 residues. Germline lookup yields CDR1 GTSNPN and CDR2 SVGIG (reference sequence). The full variable domain, its missing parts supplied by reference TRBV30 and TRBJ2-7, is SQTIHQWPATLVQPVGSPLSLECTVEGTSNPNLYWYRQAAGRGLQLLFYSVGIGQISSEVPQNLSASRPQDRQFILSSKKLLLSDSGFYLCAWEEGASHESFGPGTRLTVT.

A note on this clone: A read error is the likely source, as a far larger clone sits one nucleotide away. This sample includes further DNA sequences coding for the same CDR3. This chain connects TRBV30 to TRBJ2-1, with TRBD2 matching over 8 bases. The CDR3 is made up of 16 amino acids. The germline V gene has CDR1 GTSNPN and CDR2 SVGIG (reference sequence). CDR3 region: CAWSVPGTSGYNEQFF. CDR3 in DNA: TGTGCCTGGAGTGTACCTGGTACTAGCGGTTACAACGAGCAGTTCTTC.

The V call is TRBV28, the J call TRBJ1-5; no reliable D call. The germline V gene encodes CDR1 MDHEN and CDR2 SYDVKM. Trimming shortened V by 5 bases and J by 7 bases, and 9 bases separated the two germline ends. The CDR3 length is 12 residues. This CDR3 is CASSLFMQPQHF. CDR3 nucleotide sequence: TGTGCCAGCAGTCTTTTTATGCAGCCCCAGCATTTT.

This rearrangement joins TRBV5-1 to TRBJ1-3; D is uncertain. Germline-derived CDR1 and CDR2 are SGHRS and YFSETQ. The CDR3 sequence is 15 residues long. V lost 0 bases to trimming and J lost 0 bases, with 7 bases between them. The DNA for the CDR3 is TGCGCCAGCAGCTTGGGACACCCCTCTGGAAACACCATATATTTT. This sequence encodes CASSLGHPSGNTIYF.

Of note for this clone: This may be a read error: a much more frequent sequence differs by one nucleotide. This specimen includes other DNA sequences encoding the same CDR3. This sequence joins TRBV27 and TRBJ1-2, with D perhaps TRBD1 (6 bases). Germline CDR1 reads MNHEY; CDR2 reads SMNVEV (reference sequence). V lost 5 bases, J lost 2 bases, and 9 bases lay in between. This CDR3 region has 13 residues. CDR3 coding DNA: TGTGCCAGCAGTCCAACAGGGAACTATGGCTACACCTTC. Translated: CASSPTGNYGYTF.